Many counts were recorded for the clone carrying this T cell receptor beta chain. The antigen remains unidentified. Deletions cut 5 bases from V and 9 bases from J, with 14 bases between. Per germline, CDR1 SGHTA and CDR2 FQGNSA. The CDR3 consists of 12 residues. These data belong to a study of CD8+ T cells in alopecia areata. Study-level results: Many of the expanded lesional clones endured in scalp and blood while on tofacitinib.

Treatment here: oral pan-JAK inhibitor, 5-10 mg twice daily. RNA extraction and reverse transcription yielded cDNA as sequencing template. Repertoires were generated with immunoSEQ multiplex PCR, while TCRdb's copy carries only in-frame clones and drops some. This sample has roughly 200,000 clones, with 30% to 40% found just once. V is TRBV7-2 and J is TRBJ2-7; perhaps TRBD1 as D (5 bases). This sample comprised CD4+ T cells sorted from blood, obtained between weeks 30 and 35, from a patient treated with tofacitinib. The receptor's source is a human donor with alopecia areata. The CDR3 here is CASSQGLGRQYF. The CDR3, as DNA: TGTGCCAGCAGCCAGGGCCTCGGTAGGCAGTACTTC.